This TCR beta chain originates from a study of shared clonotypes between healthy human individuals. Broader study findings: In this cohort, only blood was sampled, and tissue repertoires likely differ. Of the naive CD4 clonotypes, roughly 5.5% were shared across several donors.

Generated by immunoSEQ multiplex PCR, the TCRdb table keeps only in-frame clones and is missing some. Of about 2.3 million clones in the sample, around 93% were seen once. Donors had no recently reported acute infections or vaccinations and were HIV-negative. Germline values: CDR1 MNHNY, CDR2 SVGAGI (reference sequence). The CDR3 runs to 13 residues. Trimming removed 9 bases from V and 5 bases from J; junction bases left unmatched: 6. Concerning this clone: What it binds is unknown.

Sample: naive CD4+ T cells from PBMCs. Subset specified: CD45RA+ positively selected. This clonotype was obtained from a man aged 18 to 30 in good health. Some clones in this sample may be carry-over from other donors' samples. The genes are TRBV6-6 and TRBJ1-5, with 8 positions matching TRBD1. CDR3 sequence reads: CASIDRGHQPQHF. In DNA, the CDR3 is TGTGCCAGTATCGACAGGGGACATCAGCCCCAGCATTTT.